This is a list of T cell receptor beta chains from one sample in a study of T cells in Graves' hyperthyroidism and ophthalmopathy. TCRdb re-called the multiplex PCR reads through MiXCR, storing one row per CDR3 protein. The sample holds about 420,000 distinct CDR3 sequences, more than 15% seen once. Sequencing was done on a sample of blood. Receptors originate from a woman under 30 with Graves' hyperthyroidism. Each CDR3 is given with its conserved first and last residue. The order of the fields is D gene, V gene, clone size, J gene, CDR3 protein, CDR3 DNA. A D gene is named only where the DNA matches it firmly. Some rows have no size entry. The others give once, few or many, or a class for an expanded clone.

TRBD2	TRBV9	many	TRBJ2-1	CASSVVGLAGAASYNEQFF	TGTGCCAGCAGCGTAGTTGGTCTAGCGGGAGCAGCCTCCTACAATGAGCAGTTCTTC
.	TRBV5-6	.	TRBJ2-7	CASSLAGGYPYEQYF	TGTGCCAGCAGCTTGGCCGGGGGTTACCCCTACGAGCAGTACTTC
TRBD1	TRBV6-1	few	TRBJ2-4	CASKDMTGIAKNIQYF	TGTGCCAGCAAAGACATGACAGGGATAGCCAAAAACATTCAGTACTTC
.	TRBV5-1	many	TRBJ2-2	CASSFGGGYGELFF	TGCGCCAGCAGCTTCGGAGGGGGATATGGGGAGCTGTTTTTT
.	TRBV10-3	many	TRBJ2-2	CAISEHGKNTGELFF	TGTGCCATCAGTGAACACGGGAAAAACACCGGGGAGCTGTTTTTT
TRBD2	TRBV11-2	few	TRBJ2-2	CASSQGLAGQNTGELFF	TGTGCCAGCAGCCAAGGACTAGCGGGGCAAAACACCGGGGAGCTGTTTTTT
.	TRBV18	many	TRBJ2-2	CASSLRRTGELFF	TGTGCCAGCTCCCTAAGGCGGACCGGGGAGCTGTTTTTT
TRBD2	TRBV7-2	many	TRBJ2-5	CASIQSGRGGEETQYF	TGTGCCAGCATCCAGTCCGGGCGGGGGGGCGAAGAGACCCAGTACTTC
TRBD2	TRBV27	many	TRBJ2-3	CASSPDWSGRAGGTDTQYF	TGTGCCAGCAGTCCCGACTGGAGCGGGAGGGCCGGGGGCACAGATACGCAGTATTTT
.	TRBV9	few	TRBJ2-1	CASSHRTTRVLYEQFF	TGTGCCAGCAGCCATCGGACTACCAGAGTGCTTTATGAGCAGTTCTTC
.	TRBV20-1	many	TRBJ2-7	CSAAGTQSSYEQYF	TGCAGTGCTGCCGGGACCCAGAGCTCCTACGAGCAGTACTTC
TRBD2	TRBV5-1	once	TRBJ2-1	CASSLELAVQSSYNEQFF	TGCGCCAGCAGCTTGGAGCTAGCGGTGCAGAGCTCCTACAATGAGCAGTTCTTC
TRBD1	TRBV12-3/TRBV12-4	.	TRBJ2-2	CASRRTGVDTGELFF	TGTGCCAGCAGACGGACAGGGGTTGACACCGGGGAGCTGTTTTTT
TRBD1	TRBV9	.	TRBJ1-6	CASSTPSGTALRYSPLHF	TGTGCCAGCAGCACGCCCTCGGGGACAGCCCTTAGGTATTCACCCCTCCACTTT
.	TRBV11-2	few	TRBJ2-5	CASSLGGYGTQYF	TGTGCCAGCAGCTTAGGAGGGTATGGGACCCAGTACTTC
TRBD1	TRBV5-1	.	TRBJ2-2	CASSFLAGGITGELFF	TGCGCCAGCAGCTTTTTGGCAGGGGGCATTACCGGGGAGCTGTTTTTT
.	TRBV19	.	TRBJ2-1	CASSISGYEQFF	TGTGCCAGTAGTATTTCTGGATATGAGCAGTTCTTC
.	TRBV4-2	.	TRBJ2-4	CASSEEHFKNIQYF	TGTGCCAGCAGCGAGGAGCATTTCAAAAACATTCAGTACTTC
.	TRBV6-5	many	TRBJ1-2	CASSYRWSGYTF	TGTGCCAGCAGTTACCGGTGGAGTGGCTACACCTTC
.	TRBV20-1	.	TRBJ1-5	CSALRVDSNQPQHF	TGCAGTGCTCTCCGGGTAGATAGCAATCAGCCCCAGCATTTT
.	TRBV2	many	TRBJ1-2	CASSDLSSSYGYTF	TGTGCCAGCAGTGATTTGTCTTCTAGCTATGGCTACACCTTC
TRBD1	TRBV28	.	TRBJ2-7	CASSWTGGGYEQYF	TGTGCCAGCAGTTGGACAGGGGGCGGGTACGAGCAGTACTTC